These 11 T cell receptor beta chains came from one sample sequenced in a study of Ad26.COV2.S vaccination and SARS-CoV-2 variants (TCRdb year 2021). The sample's time point label is to be understood as: individuals recovered from natural SARS-CoV-2 infection. The library was obtained by the immunoSEQ multiplex PCR assay. The source is immuneACCESS, and TCRdb retained only in-frame sequences with V and J called. Part of the clones is not carried over; for the studies checked, unresolved V genes explain less than half of this, and the remainder is unexplained. This sample gives some 180,000 clones in total; around 88% of them show up just once. Of the sample, roughly 6% is held by the ten largest clones. This specimen was peripheral blood, taken after recovery from COVID-19. These TCRs come from a human donor who had recovered from COVID-19.

The genes are TRBV29-1 and TRBJ1-1; no firm D call. Trimming removed 5 bases at V and 0 bases at J, with 4 bases between. This CDR3 region has 11 residues. CDR1 is SQVTM and CDR2 is ANQGSEA in the germline V gene. The CDR3 DNA follows: TGCAGCGTTTACATGAACACTGAAGCTTTCTTT. The encoded protein is CSVYMNTEAFF.

The chain is built from TRBV21-1 and TRBJ1-5; the D call TRBD1 from the table was never checked on the DNA. TRBV21-1 is a pseudogene. The CDR3 runs 13 residues. The CDR3 loop is CASSGQGHQPQHF. The DNA for the CDR3 is TGTGCCAGCAGCGGACAGGGTCATCAGCCCCAGCATTTT.

CDR3 sequence reads: CASSPRSGLEAFF. CDR3 nucleotides: TGTGCCAGCTCACCACGATCCGGCCTTGAAGCTTTCTTT. The gene calls are TRBV18 and TRBJ1-1; no reliable D call. Germline CDR1 reads KGHSH; CDR2 reads LQKENI. CDR3 size: 13 residues. V lost 1 base, J lost 7 bases, and 10 bases lay in between.

The chain carries TRBV5-1 and TRBJ2-7; 8 positions match TRBD1. This CDR3 comprises 14 residues. The V gene's germline CDR1 is SGHRS and CDR2 YFSETQ. The V and J ends lost 4 bases and 5 bases, in that order; junction bases with no gene match: 8. The CDR3 spells CASSVDTGGDEQYF. CDR3 coding DNA: TGCGCCAGCAGCGTGGATACAGGGGGAGACGAGCAGTACTTC.

The V call is TRBV29-1, the J call TRBJ2-7, with 7 bases matching TRBD2. The CDR3 runs to 14 residues. The J segment lost 1 base and the V segment lost 7 bases, leaving 10 bases of the junction unmatched. From germline, CDR1 is SQVTM and CDR2 ANQGSEA. The DNA for the CDR3 is TGCAGCGCGTGGGGGGGGTCGCCTTCCTACGAGCAGTACTTC. Amino acids: CSAWGGSPSYEQYF.

The rearrangement uses TRBV4-2 and TRBJ1-6, with TRBD1 identical over 8 bases. The germline V gene encodes CDR1 LGHNA and CDR2 YNFKEQ. This CDR3 spans 18 amino acids. V shed 0 bases, J shed 10 bases, and the junction held 14 bases outside the gene matches. The CDR3 DNA sequence: TGTGCCAGCAGCCAAGAATGGGGATCGACAGGGGATTACTCACCCCTCCACTTT. It specifies CASSQEWGSTGDYSPLHF.

The rearrangement joins TRBV7-9 to TRBJ2-3, with TRBD1 matching 8 bases. V trimming: 0 bases; J trimming: 4 bases; junction bases outside the gene matches: 6. The CDR3 length is 16 residues. The V gene's germline CDR1 is SEHNR and CDR2 FQNEAQ (reference sequence). The CDR3 DNA is TGTGCCAGCAGCTTAGCGCGCGGACAGGGAGCAGATACGCAGTATTTT. This translates into CASSLARGQGADTQYF.

The chain combines TRBV19 with TRBJ2-3; D remains unclear. CDR3 length: 13 amino acids. CDR1 is LNHDA, CDR2 SQIVND, per germline (reference sequence). The V and J ends lost 5 bases and 3 bases respectively, with 9 bases between them. The CDR3 nucleotides read TGTGCCAGTAGTCCCCTATTAACAGATACGCAGTATTTT. This encodes CASSPLLTDTQYF. The complete variable domain, with remaining parts taken from reference TRBV19 and TRBJ2-3, reads DGGITQSPKYLFRKEGQNVTLSCEQNLNHDAMYWYRQDPGQGLRLIYYSQIVNDFQKGDIAEGYSVSREKKESFPLTVTSAQKNPTAFYLCASSPLLTDTQYFGPGTRLTVL.

J is TRBJ2-7 and V is TRBV7-2, with 12 bases matching TRBD2. With 7 bases clipped from V and 6 bases from J, the junction kept 16 bases outside the gene matches. The CDR3 is 17 amino acids. Germline-derived CDR1 and CDR2 are SGHTA and FQGNSA. CDR3 DNA: TGTGCCAGCACCCCAAGGCCCCCGGGACTAGCGGGTCTCGAGCAGTACTTC. Its protein product is CASTPRPPGLAGLEQYF.

This rearrangement joins TRBV29-1 to TRBJ2-7, with 11 nucleotides matching TRBD1. Germline V gene lookup returns CDR1 SQVTM and CDR2 ANQGSEA. The CDR3 is 14 residues long. J was trimmed by 6 bases and V by 3 bases; bases with no gene match: 7. The CDR3 DNA sequence: TGCAGCGTTGATGCCCGGGACAGGGGGTTCGAGCAGTACTTC. Translated: CSVDARDRGFEQYF.

This clone was observed a handful of times. J is TRBJ2-3 and V is TRBV29-1; no definite D call. The germline V gene encodes CDR1 SQVTM and CDR2 ANQGSEA. The V and J ends lost 0 bases and 4 bases respectively, with 5 bases between them. The CDR3 is 12 residues long. The CDR3 is CSVEEISDTQYF. The CDR3 region has the DNA TGCAGCGTTGAAGAAATTTCAGATACGCAGTATTTT.